This T cell receptor (beta chain) emerged from a study of chronic HIV infection and antiretroviral therapy. The germline gives CDR1 SQVTM, CDR2 ANQGSEA. Trimming shortened V by 0 bases and J by 1 base, and 6 bases separated the two germline ends. This CDR3 spans 13 amino acids. Using its own MiXCR run on the 5' RACE reads, TCRdb lists one record per CDR3 protein. The sample consists of approximately 40,000 distinct CDR3 sequences, 8% to 10% of them appearing once. Material for sequencing was peripheral blood. The gene calls are TRBV29-1 and TRBJ1-1; D unclear. The receptor comes from an adult who had HIV and had not received antiretroviral therapy, or was an uninfected healthy control (not recorded which). The CDR3 DNA reads as TGCAGCGTTGAAGAAGCAGGGAACACTGAAGCTTTCTTT. Its translation is CSVEEAGNTEAFF.